This T cell receptor beta chain was recorded in a study of human T cells and chemical hapten exposure. This clonotype was seen ten or more times. V lost 3 bases to trimming and J lost 5 bases; unmatched junction nucleotides: 25. CDR3 length: 22 amino acids. The germline gives CDR1 MDHEN, CDR2 SYDVKM. TCRdb called the RACE reads again in MiXCR, with one record for every CDR3 protein. The data hold roughly 100,000 distinct CDR3 sequences, with about a tenth observed a single time. Indicated time point: patch test 2, 6 weeks after DPC sensitization. Documented treatment: therapeutic diphenylcyclopropenone sensitization with weekly scalp DPC. Every donor had alopecia and was 18 to 70 years old; all were suitable for DPC.

The chain carries TRBV28 and TRBJ2-3; 11 nucleotides match TRBD2. This TCR derives from a woman between 40 and 55 years old with alopecia areata. Some clones in this sample may be carry-over from other donors' samples. The sequencing here drew on whole blood, taken in connection with sensitization to the hapten diphenylcyclopropenone (DPC). CDR3: CASSLMGLRVHSIAGGVDTQYF. The CDR3 nucleotides are TGTGCCAGCAGTTTGATGGGGTTGAGAGTCCATTCTATAGCGGGAGGGGTAGATACGCAGTATTTT.